This T cell receptor (beta chain) was sequenced in a study of response to subunit inactivated influenza vaccine. TCRdb called the RT-PCR reads again in MiXCR, with one record for every CDR3 protein. The sample gives 650,000 to 800,000 distinct CDR3 sequences, approximately 14% of which show up once; around 7.3% is in the top ten. Findings and caveats of the study: Seasonal influenza vaccination, on each occasion, was suggested by the authors to recruit few new T cells.

The CDR3 runs to 12 residues. Germline V CDR1 and CDR2: SQVTM, ANQGSEA. The V end was cut by 5 bases, the J end by 1 base, with 3 bases between. This clonotype was seen repeatedly, ten times or more. Its antigen is as yet unknown. The V gene is TRBV29-1, the J gene TRBJ2-6; D not certain. The clonotype comes from a man aged 50-60 years who received an inactivated influenza vaccine. Specimen: PBMCs from blood, collected 14 days before vaccination. CDR3 amino acids: CSVLSGANVLTF. The CDR3 DNA reads TGCAGCGTTCTATCTGGGGCCAACGTCCTGACTTTC.